The sequence of this TCR beta chain was determined in a study of shared clonotypes between healthy human individuals. About the research overall: Each donor's CD8 memory used one plate, CD8 naive two, each CD4 subset three.

The authors distributed each subset's genomic DNA evenly over several immunoSEQ plates. Libraries were prepared by immunoSEQ multiplex PCR; TCRdb keeps only in-frame clonotypes and omits some of them. The sample consists of millions of clones, about 95% of them appearing once. Remarks on this clone: Its target is not known.

The CDR3 is made up of 13 amino acids. The germline gives CDR1 SGDLS, CDR2 YYNGEE. Deletions cut 4 bases from V and 5 bases from J, with 10 bases between. Naive CD8 cells lacked CD45RO and underwent positive selection for CCR7, leaving out terminally differentiated effector memory CD45RA+ cells. Notes on the study in general: The low donor count limited represented genetic and exposure-history diversity. Of the naive CD4 clonotypes, around 5.2% were shared across several donors.

Sequencing was done on a sample of naive CD8+ T cells sorted from blood. The sequence derives from a man younger than 35 in good health. J is TRBJ2-1 and V is TRBV9; D gene ambiguous. The CDR3 loop reads CASSPLVDNEQFF. Here the CDR3 DNA reads TGTGCCAGCAGCCCCCTCGTGGACAATGAGCAGTTCTTC.